The clone carrying this T cell receptor beta chain was counted many times. The antigen is not known. The CDR3 regions of TCR beta were amplified from RNA transcripts. First-round RT-PCR with HTBI primers amplified the TCR CDR3 region. TCRdb passed the multiplex PCR reads through MiXCR, listing each CDR3 protein once. This table has approximately 640,000 distinct CDR3 sequences, roughly 45% appearing once. V was trimmed by 7 bases and J by 3 bases, leaving 15 bases between them. Germline V gene data show CDR1 as SQVTM and CDR2 as ANQGSEA. CDR3 length equals 13 residues. This sample stems from a study of T cells in Graves' hyperthyroidism and ophthalmopathy. Study-wide findings and caveats: In the blood, most expanded thyroid clonotypes above 0.001 appeared as well. The model's output predicted ophthalmopathy at a median of roughly 6.9 months prior to onset. In the analysis, a 13 V-J model separated ophthalmopathy from stable hyperthyroidism.

Diagnoses were made from clinical symptoms, serum measures (thyroxine and TRAb), thyroid ultrasound and orbital computed tomography. The chain carries TRBV29-1 and TRBJ1-1, with D possibly matching TRBD1 (6 bases). Sequences were obtained from peripheral blood or thyroid tissue (not recorded which). This clonotype was sampled from an adult man with Graves' disease, either hyperthyroidism or ophthalmopathy (not recorded which). CDR3 coding DNA: TGCAGCGGCTTCAGGGGCTTGGACACTGAAGCTTTCTTT. It translates to CSGFRGLDTEAFF. The variable domain in full, completed from reference TRBV29-1 and TRBJ1-1, reads SAVISQKPSRDICQRGTSLTIQCQVDSQVTMMFWYRQQPGQSLTLIATANQGSEATYESGFVIDKFPISRPNLTFSTLTVSNMSPEDSSIYLCSGFRGLDTEAFFGQGTRLTVV.